This TCR beta chain was recovered during a study of human T cells and chemical hapten exposure listed by TCRdb under 2021. The study in broad terms: Libraries were combined into a pool for sequencing, and differences in TCR yield between samples came mainly from small differences in library volumes within the pool. Peripheral blood TCR repertoire changes were tracked in vivo in alopecia patients during primary and secondary sensitization to the hapten diphenylcyclopropenone (DPC). Both TCR alpha and TCR beta chains were sequenced from each blood RNA sample.

The germline ends are 13 bases apart after V is trimmed by 4 bases and J by 6 bases. CDR1 and CDR2 are drawn from the germline V gene: SNHLY, FYNNEI. Inclusive of the bounding cysteine and phenylalanine, the CDR3 is 14 residues long. Only the CDR3 part of the read is kept: 42 bases, read in frame from the first base. The protocol used for the library was RACE. Instrument used: NextSeq 500. During library preparation, unique molecular identifiers were attached to individual cDNA molecules so that TCRs could be counted in a quantitative, reproducible way. The authors' pipeline ran thus. The median number of TCRs per sample was 95,638, ranging from about 23,224 to 690,600. The Decombinator software suite was used to annotate the V, J and CDR3 of the TCR reads. For the PS versus PT1 abundance plots, all samples were subsampled to the same number of TCRs (28,000). Expanded TCRs were defined as absent before sensitization and observed at least eight times at the 2-week time point. TCRdb itself trimmed the public reads at Q25 with fastp, ran MiXCR and retained productive beta chains. A single entry per CDR3 protein holds the most common genes and DNA from its merged rows. The V and J calls and clone size come from TCRdb's table, not from the authors' own analysis. This sample holds about 77,000 distinct CDR3 sequences; about 8.6% were observed only once. Roughly 1.5% of the sample is in the top ten clones.

In the paper's terms, the time point label means: healthy volunteer bleed at 6 weeks. Unfractionated whole blood was collected in Tempus Blood RNA tubes, and total RNA was extracted from that blood. Five healthy volunteers served as TCR sequencing controls and were bled at day 0, 2 weeks and 6 weeks. This clonotype has at least ten counts. The antigen it binds to is not known. Per-base quality was not reported, and no clone a single base away is much larger than it. On the study overall, not on this receptor specifically: Repeated subsampling changed both the strength of the expansion versus patch-test correlation and the threshold at which the correlation became significant. No change with DPC sensitization was found in the number of TCRs above 1 in 1000 frequency, and no evidence of global repertoire structure alterations was found.

This sequence was found in a female donor in good health. Some clones in this sample may be carry-over from other donors' samples. The rearrangement joined TRBV2 to TRBJ1-5; 6 matching bases give a weak D call of TRBD1. Specimen: whole blood. The CDR3 sequence is CASSGTGPGQPQHF. The sequenced DNA: TGTGCCAGCAGTGGTACAGGGCCCGGTCAGCCCCAGCATTTT.